Listed below are T cell receptor beta chains from one sample, sequenced in a study of blood T cell repertoires in COVID-19. Measured with immunoSEQ multiplex PCR; TCRdb has only the in-frame clones, and not every one. Of about 250,000 clones listed, roughly 80% are singletons. The sequenced sample was peripheral blood. These receptors originate from a man aged 50-60 years with active or convalescent COVID-19. Each CDR3 is given with its conserved first and last residue. A D gene is named only where the DNA matches it firmly. Only part of the rows carry a size: once, few, many, or a class if the clone is expanded.

size	D	V	J	DNA	CDR3
NA	TRBD2	TRBV2	TRBJ2-3	TGTGCCAGCAGCCCGACTAGCGGGGGAGGGGATACGCAGTATTTT	CASSPTSGGGDTQYF
few	NA	TRBV4-3	TRBJ1-2	TGCGCCAGCAGCCAAGCCGATGGGAGGGACTATGGCTACACCTTC	CASSQADGRDYGYTF
NA	NA	TRBV5-1	TRBJ2-2	TGCGCCAGCAGCTTACCAGATCCGGGAACCGGGGAGCTGTTTTTT	CASSLPDPGTGELFF
NA	NA	TRBV5-6	TRBJ1-5	TGTGCCAGCAGCTTGCGCACAGGGCGAGGCCAGCCCCAGCATTTT	CASSLRTGRGQPQHF
NA	NA	TRBV29-1	TRBJ1-1	TGCAGCGTCGCCGTCGGGTCCACTGAAGCTTTCTTT	CSVAVGSTEAFF
NA	NA	TRBV2	TRBJ1-4	TGTGCCAGCAGTTCCCGGGGAGGGATTGAAAAACTGTTTTTT	CASSSRGGIEKLFF
few	TRBD1	TRBV6-5	TRBJ2-7	TGTGCCAGCAGAGACAGGGGACGCTACGAGCAGTACTTC	CASRDRGRYEQYF
NA	TRBD1	TRBV3-1/TRBV3-2	TRBJ1-1	TGTGCCAGCAGCCGCGACAGGGCCCTTCCCGGTGAAGCTTTCTTT	CASSRDRALPGEAFF
NA	NA	TRBV5-1	TRBJ1-1	TGCGCCAGCAGGGGTCCAGACAAGCATGCTTTCTTT	CASRGPDKHAFF
NA	NA	TRBV5-1	TRBJ1-2	TGCGCCAGCAGCTTAACCGGGGAGTATGGCTACACCTTC	CASSLTGEYGYTF
NA	NA	TRBV7-9	TRBJ2-7	TGTGCCAGCAGCTTAAGTTCAGTCTACGAGCAGTACTTC	CASSLSSVYEQYF
NA	TRBD1	TRBV18	TRBJ1-4	TGTGCCAGCTCACTACAGGGGTATGAAAAACTGTTTTTT	CASSLQGYEKLFF
once	TRBD1	TRBV28	TRBJ2-7	TGTGCCAGCATTGCGGGACAGGGGGTATTCGAGCAGTACTTC	CASIAGQGVFEQYF
NA	TRBD1	TRBV5-4	TRBJ2-3	TGTGCCAGCAGCCGGGACAGGGGGTACACAGATACGCAGTATTTT	CASSRDRGYTDTQYF
NA	NA	TRBV7-2	TRBJ1-4	TGTGCCAGCAGCCCCGCGGGGGAAAAACTGTTTTTT	CASSPAGEKLFF
NA	NA	TRBV7-8	TRBJ1-5	TGTGCCAGCAGCTCCGGTCGTCGTCAGCCCCAGCATTTT	CASSSGRRQPQHF
NA	TRBD2	TRBV19	TRBJ2-7	TGTGCCAGTAGTCCTAGCGGGGGGGCGTACGAGCAGTACTTC	CASSPSGGAYEQYF
NA	TRBD1	TRBV5-8	TRBJ2-1	TGTGCCAGCAGCCCCGGGACAGGGGAGGGGAATGAGCAGTTCTTC	CASSPGTGEGNEQFF
NA	NA	TRBV9	TRBJ1-2	TGTGCCAGCAGCGGTCTTGGACAGGGCTACACCTTC	CASSGLGQGYTF
NA	NA	TRBV11-3	TRBJ2-2	TGTGCCAGCAGCTTAAGCGGCACGAACACCGGGGAGCTGTTTTTT	CASSLSGTNTGELFF
NA	TRBD1	TRBV19	TRBJ1-1	TGTGCCAGTAGTATAGATCTACAGGGGGCTTGGACTGAAGCTTTCTTT	CASSIDLQGAWTEAFF
NA	NA	TRBV6-5	TRBJ2-1	TGTGCCAGCAGTTACTCTACAGGGACCTACAATGAGCAGTTCTTC	CASSYSTGTYNEQFF
NA	TRBD1	TRBV5-1	TRBJ1-4	TGCGCCAGCAGCCCAAGAGGACAGGGCGAAAAACTGTTTTTT	CASSPRGQGEKLFF
NA	TRBD1	TRBV20-1	TRBJ1-5	TGCAGTGCTAGTTTGACAGGGGATAGCAATCAGCCCCAGCATTTT	CSASLTGDSNQPQHF
NA	TRBD2	TRBV5-1	TRBJ2-1	TGCGCCAGCAGCTTGGCCGGCAGCGGGGACTACAATGAGCAGTTCTTC	CASSLAGSGDYNEQFF
NA	TRBD1	TRBV6-6	TRBJ1-1	TGTGCCAGCAGTTCAGGGGGTTCCACTGAAGCTTTCTTT	CASSSGGSTEAFF
NA	NA	TRBV5-8	TRBJ1-6	TGTGCCAGCAGTAGACCGAGGACAGACGATTCACCCCTCCACTTT	CASSRPRTDDSPLHF
NA	NA	TRBV5-1	TRBJ2-2	TGCGCCAGCAGCTTGGACTTAAACACCGGGGAGCTGTTTTTT	CASSLDLNTGELFF
NA	TRBD1	TRBV5-8	TRBJ2-1	TGTGCCAGCAGCTTTCGACAGGGCTATGAGCAGTTCTTC	CASSFRQGYEQFF
NA	NA	TRBV6-5	TRBJ2-7	TGTGCCAGCAGTTACTCGAGACAGGCGCACTACGAGCAGTACTTC	CASSYSRQAHYEQYF
NA	NA	TRBV2	TRBJ1-1	TGTGCCAGCAGCCTCAGGGGTGTCACTGAAGCTTTCTTT	CASSLRGVTEAFF
few	NA	TRBV14	TRBJ2-7	TGTGCCAGCAGCCAAGAAAATAGGAGGTATTTCTTC	CASSQENRRYFF
NA	TRBD2	TRBV5-1	TRBJ2-7	TGCGCCAGCAGCTTGGTGTTAGCGGGACGGCCCTACGAGCAGTACTTC	CASSLVLAGRPYEQYF
NA	NA	TRBV3-1/TRBV3-2	TRBJ2-5	TGTGCCAGCAGCCAAGTCCTGACAGGCCAAGAGACCCAGTACTTC	CASSQVLTGQETQYF
NA	NA	TRBV21-1	TRBJ1-5	TGTGCCAGCAGCAAAGGTTATAGCAATCAGCCCCAGCATTTT	CASSKGYSNQPQHF
NA	NA	TRBV3-1/TRBV3-2	TRBJ1-2	TGTGCCAGCAGCCAAGCTGTACTCTATGGCTACACCTTC	CASSQAVLYGYTF
NA	NA	TRBV5-6	TRBJ1-2	TGTGCCAGCAGCGACAATCACTATGGCTACACCTTC	CASSDNHYGYTF
once	NA	TRBV19	TRBJ1-5	TGTGCCAGTAGTATAGTCCCCCAGGGGCTAGTTCAGCCCCAGCATTTT	CASSIVPQGLVQPQHF
NA	TRBD2	TRBV19	TRBJ2-5	TGTGCCAGTAGTATCCCGACTAGCGGGGAAGAGACCCAGTACTTC	CASSIPTSGEETQYF
few	TRBD1	TRBV3-1/TRBV3-2	TRBJ1-4	TGTGCCAGCAGCCGAAGACAGGGAGGAAGGGAAAAACTGTTTTTT	CASSRRQGGREKLFF
NA	NA	TRBV5-1	TRBJ1-2	TGCGCCAGCAGCTTGATTGGACAAGGTGACTATGGCTACACCTTC	CASSLIGQGDYGYTF
NA	NA	TRBV9	TRBJ2-1	TGTGCCAGCGGGCGGGGGCCGTACAATGAGCAGTTCTTC	CASGRGPYNEQFF
NA	TRBD2	TRBV11-3	TRBJ2-3	TGTGCCAGCAGTGATGGGACTAGCGTGGCAGATACGCAGTATTTT	CASSDGTSVADTQYF
NA	TRBD1	TRBV4-2	TRBJ1-2	TGTGCCAGCAGCCGCACAGGGGGCACGGATCGGGTTCTGACGTCTGGCTACACCTTC	CASSRTGGTDRVLTSGYTF
once	TRBD2	TRBV5-1	TRBJ2-1	TGCGCCAGCAGCTTGTTGGTAGCGGGGGGATACAATGAGCAGTTCTTC	CASSLLVAGGYNEQFF
NA	NA	TRBV30	TRBJ2-3	TGTGCCTGGAGCCTAGCGCGCACAGATACGCAGTATTTT	CAWSLARTDTQYF
NA	TRBD1	TRBV7-9	TRBJ1-3	TGTGCCAGCAGCTTAGTCGCAGGGGGCTTCGACACCATATATTTT	CASSLVAGGFDTIYF
NA	NA	TRBV30	TRBJ1-2	TGTGCCTGGAGTACGGGGGTCGTGGATGGCTACACCTTC	CAWSTGVVDGYTF
NA	NA	TRBV30	TRBJ1-2	TGTGCCTGGAGTGTAACCAGATTCTATGGCTACACCTTC	CAWSVTRFYGYTF
NA	NA	TRBV7-9	TRBJ1-2	TGTGCCCTTGAATCCGGGATTTCCCGATATGGCTACACCTTC	CALESGISRYGYTF
NA	NA	TRBV3-1/TRBV3-2	TRBJ2-2	TGTGCCAGCAGCCAATTAAGGGGTGGGGACACCGGGGAGCTGTTTTTT	CASSQLRGGDTGELFF
NA	NA	TRBV10-3	TRBJ1-1	TGTGCCATCAGTGAGTCGGACGGGAGGGTAACTGAAGCTTTCTTT	CAISESDGRVTEAFF
NA	TRBD1	TRBV18	TRBJ2-2	TGTGCCAGCTCACCCGACAGGGTGAACACCGGGGAGCTGTTTTTT	CASSPDRVNTGELFF
NA	NA	TRBV4-1	TRBJ1-3	TGCGCCAGCAGCCACCGAACCTGGCAGGCTGGTTCCTCTGGAAACACCATATATTTT	CASSHRTWQAGSSGNTIYF
NA	NA	TRBV6-5	TRBJ1-6	TGTGCCAGCGAGGTAGGAGCCCCTAATTCACCCCTCCACTTT	CASEVGAPNSPLHF
NA	NA	TRBV6-5	TRBJ2-2	TGTGCCAGCAGCCGGACTGCTACCGGGGAGCTGTTTTTT	CASSRTATGELFF
NA	TRBD1	TRBV12-5	TRBJ1-3	TGTGCTAGTGGTCCGGGGGTTGGGACAGGGGTTTCTGGAAACACCATATATTTT	CASGPGVGTGVSGNTIYF
NA	NA	TRBV5-1	TRBJ1-2	TGCGCCAGCAGCCCTCTGACAGGCCCCGACTATGGCTACACCTTC	CASSPLTGPDYGYTF
NA	TRBD1	TRBV2	TRBJ2-5	TGTGCCAGCAGCCGGGACAGGTCGGAGACCCAGTACTTC	CASSRDRSETQYF
few	NA	TRBV9	TRBJ2-1	TGTGCCAGCAGCGCGTTAGCGGTGGCCACCCACGGTGAGCAGTTCTTC	CASSALAVATHGEQFF